This TCR beta chain is from a study of T cells of healthy individuals. One entry per CDR3 protein, called by TCRdb with MiXCR from the 5' RACE reads. The sample has fewer than 75,000 distinct CDR3 sequences, around 15% seen once; the top ten hold around 4.6%. J lost 0 bases, V lost 0 bases, and 10 bases had no gene match. Germline V lookup: CDR1 MNHNS, CDR2 SASEGT. The length of the CDR3 is 19 residues. This chain connects TRBV6-1 to TRBJ2-3; 9 nucleotides agree with TRBD2. This receptor was identified in a human donor in good health. DNA for the CDR3: TGTGCCAGCAGTGAAGCGCTCCTAGCGGGACCAGCTAGCACAGATACGCAGTATTTT. Protein product: CASSEALLAGPASTDTQYF.